This entry lists 32 T cell receptor beta chains sequenced from one sample in a study of cytomegalovirus exposure and HLA in healthy donors. PCR amplification relied on 60 Vbeta primers (plus 13 Jbeta primers). Profiled with immunoSEQ multiplex PCR; TCRdb holds only in-frame clones, not every one. This table holds tens of thousands of clones, 89% found once. Sequenced input: PBMCs. The receptors were gathered from a man aged 25 to 40 in good health and CMV-seropositive.

The V and J genes are TRBV5-5 and TRBJ2-3, with 11 nucleotides matching TRBD1. The ends lost 4 bases at V and 4 bases at J; junction bases unmatched: 5. Germline CDR1 reads SGHKS; CDR2 reads YYEKEE (reference sequence). The CDR3 totals 15 residues. The CDR3 sequence: CASSLGDRGADTQYF. CDR3 nucleotides: TGTGCCAGCAGCCTTGGGGACAGGGGGGCAGATACGCAGTATTTT.

The chain joins TRBV7-8 to TRBJ1-3, with 7 nucleotides matching TRBD1. CDR3 length: 15 amino acids. The V gene end was trimmed by 1 base and the J gene end by 0 bases; junction bases not matched to a gene: 0. CDR1 and CDR2 (germline): SGHVS, FQNEAQ. The CDR3 coding sequence is TGTGCCAGCAGCTTAGACAGGGGCTCTGGAAACACCATATATTTT. Protein sequence: CASSLDRGSGNTIYF. The whole variable domain, filled in from reference TRBV7-8 and TRBJ1-3, reads GAGVSQSPRYKVAKRGQDVALRCDPISGHVSLFWYQQALGQGPEFLTYFQNEAQLDKSGLPSDRFFAERPEGSVSTLKIQRTQQEDSAVYLCASSLDRGSGNTIYFGEGSWLTVV.

The chain links TRBV2 to TRBJ1-1; a possible D gene is TRBD1 (5 bases). The V end was cut by 3 bases, the J end by 1 base, with 9 bases between. Looked up from germline, CDR1 is SNHLY and CDR2 is FYNNEI. The CDR3 extends over 14 amino acids. CDR3 residues: CASSDQGGNTEAFF. The CDR3 nucleotides are TGTGCCAGCAGTGACCAGGGAGGGAACACTGAAGCTTTCTTT.

The V call is TRBV19, the J call TRBJ2-5, with no clear D. Germline V gene data show CDR1 as LNHDA and CDR2 as SQIVND (reference sequence). CDR3 size: 14 residues. V lost 3 bases to trimming and J lost 2 bases, with 10 bases between them. The DNA of the CDR3 is TGTGCCAGTAGTATGCGGCTGTTACAAGAGACCCAGTACTTC. Protein product: CASSMRLLQETQYF.

This chain connects TRBV7-6 to TRBJ2-7, with 9 bases fitting TRBD2. This CDR3 is 17 amino acids long. V trimming: 1 base; J trimming: 0 bases; junction bases outside the gene matches: 7. The germline gives CDR1 SGHVS, CDR2 FNYEAQ. The CDR3 nucleotides are TGTGCCAGCAGCTTAGTGACTAGCGGAAGTAGCTCCTACGAGCAGTACTTC. Protein: CASSLVTSGSSSYEQYF.

The chain joins TRBV7-9 to TRBJ1-1, with 7 bases lining up with TRBD1. The CDR3 extends over 14 amino acids. The germline CDR1 and CDR2 sequences are SEHNR and FQNEAQ (reference sequence). The J segment lost 6 bases and the V segment lost 3 bases, leaving 7 bases of the junction unmatched. The CDR3 is CASSFQGGLAEAFF. CDR3 sequence (DNA): TGTGCCAGCAGCTTCCAAGGGGGCTTGGCTGAAGCTTTCTTT.

CDR3 sequence: CASSLRESEQFF. The CDR3 DNA is TGTGCCAGCAGCTTGCGGGAGAGTGAGCAGTTCTTC. The V gene is TRBV7-9, the J gene TRBJ2-1, with 7 bases fitting TRBD2. The J segment lost 9 bases and the V segment lost 3 bases, leaving 2 bases of the junction unmatched. This CDR3 contains 12 residues. Germline V gene data show CDR1 as SEHNR and CDR2 as FQNEAQ (reference sequence).

The CDR3 here is CASSSGTDTNEKLFF. CDR3 in DNA: TGTGCCAGTAGTAGTGGGACAGATACTAATGAAAAACTGTTTTTT. The chain links TRBV19 to TRBJ1-4; 7 bases are shared with TRBD1. V gave up 4 bases and J gave up 2 bases; unmatched junction bases: 4. There are 15 residues in the CDR3. Per the germline V gene, CDR1 is LNHDA and CDR2 is SQIVND (reference sequence). The full variable domain, its missing parts supplied by reference TRBV19 and TRBJ1-4, is DGGITQSPKYLFRKEGQNVTLSCEQNLNHDAMYWYRQDPGQGLRLIYYSQIVNDFQKGDIAEGYSVSREKKESFPLTVTSAQKNPTAFYLCASSSGTDTNEKLFFGSGTQLSVL.

The V and J genes are TRBV6-5 and TRBJ1-2; D is possibly TRBD1 (6 bases). V lost 2 bases and J lost 2, with 6 bases in between. Per the germline V gene, CDR1 is MNHEY and CDR2 is SVGAGI. The CDR3 runs 13 residues. The CDR3 nucleotides are TGTGCCAGCAGTTACGGACAGAACTATGGCTACACCTTC. Translating it yields CASSYGQNYGYTF.

V is TRBV27 and J is TRBJ2-1; TRBD2 matches at 13 bases. V trimming: 10 bases; J trimming: 1 base; junction bases outside the gene matches: 4. The CDR3 is 15 residues long. Germline loops: CDR1 MNHEY, CDR2 SMNVEV (reference sequence). CDR3: CATLTSGRSYNEQFF. The CDR3 DNA reads as TGTGCCACCCTGACTAGCGGGAGGTCCTACAATGAGCAGTTCTTC.

The table lists this clone with a count of one. V is TRBV27 and J is TRBJ2-7; 12 bases match TRBD2. Germline V gene data show CDR1 as MNHEY and CDR2 as SMNVEV (reference sequence). V trimming: 4 bases; J trimming: 6 bases; junction bases outside the gene matches: 10. CDR3 size: 16 residues. This CDR3 is CASSSPSGRAVAEQYF. CDR3 nucleotide sequence: TGTGCCAGCAGTTCGCCTAGCGGGAGGGCCGTGGCCGAGCAGTACTTC.

The chain combines TRBV19 with TRBJ2-1; D not resolved. With 6 bases removed from V and 5 bases from J, the gap between germline ends came to 14 bases. The germline V gene encodes CDR1 LNHDA and CDR2 SQIVND (reference sequence). The CDR3 contains 14 residues. The CDR3 here is CASRETSNNNEQFF. Written as DNA, the CDR3 is TGTGCCAGTAGGGAGACCTCAAACAACAATGAGCAGTTCTTC.

The chain recombines TRBV6-1 with TRBJ2-7, with 9 bases matching TRBD2. Unmatched junction bases numbered 5, after V lost 2 bases and J lost 0 bases. Per germline, CDR1 MNHNS and CDR2 SASEGT. The CDR3 spans 16 residues. CDR3 residues: CASSEWREGSSYEQYF. The CDR3 region has the DNA TGTGCCAGCAGTGAATGGCGGGAGGGGAGCTCCTACGAGCAGTACTTC.

The V call is TRBV6-1, the J call TRBJ2-5, with D possibly being TRBD2 (6 bases). Trimming pared 1 base from V and 2 bases from J, leaving 14 bases between. Germline CDR1 is MNHNS and CDR2 is SASEGT. The CDR3 extends over 16 amino acids. The CDR3 sequence is CASSEGIAEIQETQYF. The CDR3 nucleotides read TGTGCCAGCAGTGAAGGGATAGCGGAGATTCAAGAGACCCAGTACTTC.

The chain carries TRBV9 and TRBJ2-7; no clear D gene. CDR1 is SGDLS, CDR2 YYNGEE, per germline. V lost 4 bases and J lost 7, with 18 bases in between. The CDR3 length is 14 residues. The CDR3 nucleotides read TGTGCCAGCAGCTCCGCCGGGTCCCGGTATGAGCAGTACTTC. Its protein product is CASSSAGSRYEQYF.

The CDR3 is CASSPSGTGNEQYF. Here the CDR3 DNA reads TGTGCCAGCAGCCCAAGCGGGACAGGGAACGAGCAGTACTTC. This chain connects TRBV27 to TRBJ2-7, with 9 bases aligning to TRBD1. This CDR3 comprises 14 residues. Per the germline V gene, CDR1 is MNHEY and CDR2 is SMNVEV (reference sequence). V gave up 6 bases and J gave up 5 bases; unmatched junction bases: 8.

The chain is built from TRBV7-3 and TRBJ2-1, with 10 positions matching TRBD2. The CDR3 is 15 amino acids. The germline gives CDR1 SGHTA, CDR2 FQGTGA. Trimming took 5 bases from V and 3 from J; bases not matched to a gene: 4. The CDR3: CASSITSGNYNEQFF. The CDR3 DNA is TGTGCCAGCAGCATTACTAGCGGGAACTACAATGAGCAGTTCTTC.

A single count supports this clone. The V and J genes are TRBV28 and TRBJ2-1; 11 bases fit TRBD2. Unmatched junction bases numbered 10, after V lost 5 bases and J lost 4 bases. The CDR3 covers 17 residues. Germline assignment: CDR1 MDHEN and CDR2 SYDVKM. CDR3 in amino acids: CASSESSGTSGYNEQFF. The CDR3 coding sequence is TGTGCCAGCAGTGAATCCTCCGGGACTAGCGGTTACAATGAGCAGTTCTTC.

The chain combines TRBV11-2 with TRBJ1-1; a possible D gene is TRBD1 (6 bases). CDR3 length equals 15 residues. V was clipped by 2 bases and J by 4 bases, with 14 bases between them. Germline loops: CDR1 SGHAT, CDR2 FQNNGV. The DNA of the CDR3 is TGTGCCAGCAGCTTAAGGGGGACCGGTGGCACTGAAGCTTTCTTT. Amino acid sequence: CASSLRGTGGTEAFF.

The V and J genes are TRBV15 and TRBJ2-5; the match to TRBD2 covers 7 bases. With the DNA end fitting TRBJ2-7 better, the J assignment may be wrong. The CDR3 consists of 15 residues. CDR1 and CDR2 (germline): LNHNV, YYDKDF (reference sequence). The CDR3 DNA is TGTGCCACCAGCAGAGGGACGGGAGGAGTCTACGAGCAGTACTTC. Translation gives CATSRGTGGVYEQYF.

Turning to this clone: Additional DNA sequences in this sample encode the identical CDR3. The gene calls are TRBV25-1 and TRBJ2-3, with D possibly being TRBD1 (6 bases). This CDR3 is built from 15 residues. V was shortened by 5 bases and J by 6 bases, with 18 bases between the two germline ends. CDR1 MGHDK and CDR2 SYGVNS come from the germline V gene. The CDR3 spells CASSSYGTPTDTQYF. In DNA form, the CDR3 reads TGTGCCAGCAGTTCCTATGGGACACCCACGGATACGCAGTATTTT.

V is TRBV5-8 and J is TRBJ2-1, with a weak D call TRBD2 (6 bases). This CDR3 contains 15 residues. The germline CDR1 and CDR2 sequences are SGHTS and YDEGEE. Between the trimmed V and J ends, which lost 3 bases and 3 bases, there was a span of 13 bases. CDR3 protein: CASSWPTGVYNEQFF. The CDR3 DNA sequence: TGTGCCAGCAGCTGGCCGACGGGGGTCTACAATGAGCAGTTCTTC.

This chain links TRBV6-5 with TRBJ2-7, with D perhaps matching TRBD1 (5 bases). Germline values: CDR1 MNHEY, CDR2 SVGAGI. CDR3 size: 15 residues. The V gene lost 6 bases and the J gene lost 2 bases, with 17 bases spanning the gap. CDR3 sequence reads: CASSSQPATAYEQYF. In nucleotides, the CDR3 is TGTGCCAGCAGCTCGCAGCCGGCGACAGCCTACGAGCAGTACTTC.

V usage is TRBV6-6 and J usage is TRBJ1-4; D is unresolved. Trimming took 10 bases from V and 12 from J, leaving 18 bases between them. This CDR3 has 12 residues. Germline V gene sequence: CDR1 MNHNY, CDR2 SVGAGI (reference sequence). The CDR3 sequence is CAIRRDPGELFF. The CDR3 nucleotides are TGTGCCATCCGCCGTGACCCGGGAGAACTGTTTTTT.

This sequence joins TRBV19 and TRBJ2-1; TRBD2 matches 8 bases. The CDR3 loop spans 16 amino acids. Germline V gene sequence: CDR1 LNHDA, CDR2 SQIVND (reference sequence). V lost 1 base to trimming and J lost 4 bases; unmatched junction nucleotides: 6. The CDR3 sequence: CASSIAPTSDYNEQFF. In nucleotides, the CDR3 is TGTGCCAGTAGTATAGCACCGACTAGCGATTACAATGAGCAGTTCTTC. The full variable domain, in which reference TRBV19 and TRBJ2-1 provide the parts outside the CDR3, is DGGITQSPKYLFRKEGQNVTLSCEQNLNHDAMYWYRQDPGQGLRLIYYSQIVNDFQKGDIAEGYSVSREKKESFPLTVTSAQKNPTAFYLCASSIAPTSDYNEQFFGPGTRLTVL.

CDR3 coding DNA: TGCGCCAGCAGCCAAGAAGGGCAGGGGATCGATGGCTACACCTTC. Translation: CASSQEGQGIDGYTF. The V gene is TRBV4-3, the J gene TRBJ1-2; D might be TRBD1 (6 bases). V shed 0 bases and J shed 6 bases, with 14 bases lying between them. This CDR3 region has 15 residues. The germline gives CDR1 LGHNA, CDR2 YSLEER.

This clone was observed a few times. This chain joins TRBV5-4 and TRBJ1-3, with D hard to call. With 0 bases removed from V and 0 bases from J, the gap between germline ends came to 7 bases. Germline V gives CDR1 SGHNT, CDR2 YYREEE (reference sequence). The CDR3 covers 15 residues. CDR3 bases: TGTGCCAGCAGCTTGGGGCCCACCTCTGGAAACACCATATATTTT. Translated: CASSLGPTSGNTIYF.

The V call is TRBV4-2, the J call TRBJ2-2, with a tentative D call TRBD2 (5 bases). The V gene lost 5 bases and the J gene lost 2 bases, with 15 bases spanning the gap. Germline V gene data show CDR1 as LGHNA and CDR2 as YNFKEQ. This CDR3 region has 16 residues. The CDR3 loop is CASSKVGGLNTGELFF. CDR3 sequence (DNA): TGTGCCAGCAGCAAGGTAGGAGGACTTAACACCGGGGAGCTGTTTTTT.

Comments on this clone: Different DNA sequences within this sample yield the same CDR3. The chain combines TRBV27 with TRBJ1-1; D is uncertain. There are 13 residues in the CDR3. CDR1 is MNHEY, CDR2 SMNVEV, per germline (reference sequence). Trimming took 3 bases from V and 1 from J, leaving 6 bases between them. The CDR3 DNA follows: TGTGCCAGCAGTTTCCCAGGGAACACTGAAGCTTTCTTT. Protein: CASSFPGNTEAFF.

The chain has TRBV11-3 and TRBJ2-6; D gene uncertain. V was clipped by 2 bases and J by 0 bases, with 5 bases between them. Germline V lookup: CDR1 SGHNT, CDR2 YENEEA. The CDR3 spans 15 residues. CDR3 DNA: TGTGCCAGCAGCTTACGGAGCTCTGGGGCCAACGTCCTGACTTTC. Encoded protein: CASSLRSSGANVLTF.

The rearrangement links TRBV2 to TRBJ2-1; TRBD2 might be the D (6 bases). The CDR3 sequence is 15 residues long. The germline V gene has CDR1 SNHLY and CDR2 FYNNEI. The V end lost 8 bases, the J end lost 6 bases, and 20 bases lay between the germline ends. This chain's CDR3 is CASPRGISGGNEQFF. The DNA for the CDR3 is TGTGCCAGCCCCCGAGGGATTAGCGGTGGCAATGAGCAGTTCTTC.

This chain uses TRBV5-4 with TRBJ2-1; TRBD2 matches at 11 bases. Germline V gene lookup returns CDR1 SGHNT and CDR2 YYREEE (reference sequence). The CDR3 length is 15 residues. V trimming: 4 bases; J trimming: 8 bases; junction bases outside the gene matches: 8. CDR3 region: CASSPGTSGSDEQFF. In DNA, the CDR3 is TGTGCCAGCAGCCCCGGGACTAGCGGCTCGGATGAGCAGTTCTTC.